The clone carrying this TCR beta chain was picked up many times. Its antigen remains unknown. The CDR3 end is not reached by the read, which stops 3 residues before it; the germline J gene fills it in. These data are taken from a study of T cell clonality in common variable immunodeficiency. Patients and controls were mostly of Caucasian heritage. Findings and caveats of the study: CVID subjects had higher TCRbeta clonality than healthy controls, most marked in about a third. Fewer TCRbeta clones were shared among CVID subjects than controls.

Germline loops: CDR1 MDHEN, CDR2 SYDVKM. The CDR3 consists of 13 residues. Generated by immunoSEQ multiplex PCR, the TCRdb table keeps only in-frame clones and is missing some. The sample includes some 40,000 clones, none of them occurring once. The chain links TRBV28 to TRBJ1-1; D not resolved. The source is a person aged 18-70 years in good health. The sequencing input was peripheral blood mononuclear cells. The CDR3 reads CASRWGAGRVAFF. The DNA read from the CDR3 is TGTGCCAGCAGGTGGGGAGCGGGCCGGGTT.